These T cell receptor beta chains were read from a single sample in a study of human T cells and chemical hapten exposure. Using its own MiXCR run on the RACE reads, TCRdb lists one record per CDR3 protein. The data show some 200,000 distinct CDR3 sequences, with roughly 30% seen just once and under 3% held by the top ten. The sequencing used whole blood, collected in connection with sensitization to the hapten diphenylcyclopropenone (DPC). All receptors come from a woman younger than 45 with alopecia areata. Some clones in this sample may be carry-over from other donors' samples. CDR3s include the opening cysteine and the closing phenylalanine or tryptophan.

V: TRBV5-1; J: TRBJ2-6; CDR3: CASSEQSGANVLTF
V: TRBV4-1; J: TRBJ1-4; CDR3: CASSLRTEGFDKLFF
V: TRBV5-1; J: TRBJ1-1; CDR3: CASSPPRGLNTEAFF
V: TRBV7-9; J: TRBJ2-2; CDR3: CASSLETGGLAGELFF
V: TRBV9; J: TRBJ1-6; CDR3: CASSVAGGADSPLHF
V: TRBV20-1; J: TRBJ2-7; CDR3: CSASRAGGTYEQYF
V: TRBV28; J: TRBJ1-1; CDR3: CASSLGPRGTEAFF
V: TRBV4-2; J: TRBJ2-6; CDR3: CASSPKGESSGANVLTF
V: TRBV20-1; J: TRBJ1-5; CDR3: CSDSGSPGQEKSIYQPQHF
V: TRBV6-2/TRBV6-3; J: TRBJ2-3; CDR3: CATEEYRGLGDTQYF
V: TRBV11-1; J: TRBJ1-1; CDR3: CASSSQGAPEAFF
V: TRBV2; J: TRBJ2-1; CDR3: CASSWRSGDRVEQFF
V: TRBV7-2; J: TRBJ2-3; CDR3: CASSLFSGDTDTQYF
V: TRBV29-1; J: TRBJ2-3; CDR3: CSVANRGQRTSTQYF
V: TRBV3-1; J: TRBJ2-3; CDR3: CASSPGPTPYTQYF
V: TRBV5-1; J: TRBJ2-2; CDR3: CASGSGVQSGELFF
V: TRBV25-1; J: TRBJ2-1; CDR3: CASRGQGSSYNEQFF
V: TRBV5-1; J: TRBJ2-1; CDR3: CASLEGSLPKGHNEQFF
V: TRBV5-1; J: TRBJ2-2; CDR3: CASSQGDTGELFF
V: TRBV7-2; J: TRBJ2-3; CDR3: CASSLFMGTSTDTQYF
V: TRBV10-3; J: TRBJ2-7; CDR3: CAISDTGVSSYEQYF
V: TRBV7-2; J: TRBJ1-1; CDR3: CASSPQGITEVFF
V: TRBV29-1; J: TRBJ2-3; CDR3: CSGGRPGGTQYF
V: TRBV11-2; J: TRBJ2-2; CDR3: CASRVAGGDTGELFF
V: TRBV7-2; J: TRBJ2-6; CDR3: CASTLFPGDSGANVLTF
V: TRBV28; J: TRBJ2-5; CDR3: CASSPLQETQYF
V: TRBV4-1; J: TRBJ2-7; CDR3: CASSRNLESYEQYF
V: TRBV29-1; J: TRBJ1-2; CDR3: CSALGQTYGYTF
V: TRBV29-1; J: TRBJ2-1; CDR3: CSPSELAGPANEQFF
V: TRBV2; J: TRBJ2-3; CDR3: CATKFQGTDTQYF
V: TRBV6-1; J: TRBJ2-7; CDR3: CASSGQTGGYEQYF
V: TRBV20-1; J: TRBJ2-5; CDR3: CSATRGQETQYF
V: TRBV7-2; J: TRBJ1-6; CDR3: CASSLGVYNSPLHF
V: TRBV5-1; J: TRBJ1-1; CDR3: CASSLAVGVEAFF
V: TRBV7-2; J: TRBJ1-5; CDR3: CASSLGRGSNQPQHF
V: TRBV12-3/TRBV12-4; J: TRBJ1-6; CDR3: CASSPRDENSPLHF
V: TRBV5-1; J: TRBJ2-5; CDR3: CASSFGAGAQETQYF
V: TRBV20-1; J: TRBJ1-2; CDR3: CSATSGTGAGYTF
V: TRBV10-3; J: TRBJ1-2; CDR3: CAIRAGSSSGGYTF
V: TRBV2; J: TRBJ2-6; CDR3: CASRPTGRSGANVLTF
V: TRBV6-2/TRBV6-3; J: TRBJ1-3; CDR3: CASRLRETIYF
V: TRBV5-1; J: TRBJ2-1; CDR3: CASSSTRSSYNEQFF
V: TRBV4-2; J: TRBJ1-1; CDR3: CASSQKTGAEAFF
V: TRBV4-3; J: TRBJ1-2; CDR3: CASSQVQGANYGYTF
V: TRBV6-5; J: TRBJ2-1; CDR3: CASSFLTSSGEQFF